The next 6 T cell receptor beta chains were all read from a single sample in a study of blood T cell repertoires in COVID-19. The repertoire was sequenced with immunoSEQ multiplex PCR; TCRdb's copy has only in-frame clones and lacks some. The top ten hold roughly 10% of the sample, which has more than 110,000 clones, roughly 90% seen once. Sequenced input: peripheral blood. All receptors come from a man aged 50-60 years with active or convalescent COVID-19.

The V call is TRBV4-1, the J call TRBJ2-5, with D perhaps matching TRBD1 (5 bases). Trimming stripped 4 bases from V and 1 base from J, with 10 bases between. CDR1 and CDR2 (germline): MGHRA, YSYEKL. The CDR3 is made up of 14 amino acids. The CDR3 is CASSPQQGQETQYF. In nucleotides, the CDR3 is TGCGCCAGCAGCCCCCAGCAGGGCCAAGAGACCCAGTACTTC.

This chain connects TRBV5-1 to TRBJ1-1; no definite D call. Germline V gives CDR1 SGHRS, CDR2 YFSETQ. V was trimmed by 0 bases and J by 0 bases, leaving 9 bases between them. The CDR3 contains 15 residues. The CDR3 bases are TGCGCCAGCAGCTTGGAAGCAGACATGAACACTGAAGCTTTCTTT. It codes for CASSLEADMNTEAFF. Together with reference TRBV5-1 and TRBJ1-1, the CDR3 gives the full variable domain: KAGVTQTPRYLIKTRGQQVTLSCSPISGHRSVSWYQQTPGQGLQFLFEYFSETQRNKGNFPGRFSGRQFSNSRSEMNVSTLELGDSALYLCASSLEADMNTEAFFGQGTRLTVV.

Only one count was recorded for this clone. J is TRBJ2-6 and V is TRBV7-6; 7 nucleotides align to TRBD1. V dropped 5 bases and J dropped 2; count of bases not matched to a gene: 6. The CDR3 is 16 amino acids. In germline, CDR1 is SGHVS, CDR2 FNYEAQ. Here the CDR3 reads CASSPTGATGANVLTF. The CDR3 coding sequence is TGTGCCAGCAGCCCTACAGGGGCCACTGGGGCCAACGTCCTGACTTTC.

This sequence joins TRBV6-5 and TRBJ2-1; a possible D gene is TRBD1 (5 bases). CDR3 size: 14 residues. V was cut by 6 bases and J by 9 bases, with 18 bases left in between. Germline V lookup: CDR1 MNHEY, CDR2 SVGAGI. The CDR3 sequence: CASSLGGASAEQFF. The CDR3 coding sequence is TGTGCCAGCAGCCTGGGTGGGGCTTCGGCTGAGCAGTTCTTC.

This chain connects TRBV7-9 to TRBJ2-1, with D tentatively TRBD2 (6 bases). V was clipped by 0 bases and J by 7 bases, with 10 bases between them. The germline V gene has CDR1 SEHNR and CDR2 FQNEAQ (reference sequence). The CDR3 loop spans 14 amino acids. This chain's CDR3 is CASSLAGGGNEQFF. For the CDR3, the DNA is TGTGCCAGCAGCTTAGCGGGAGGTGGGAATGAGCAGTTCTTC.

The chain recombines TRBV2 with TRBJ2-5; 8 nucleotides line up with TRBD1. Germline assignment: CDR1 SNHLY and CDR2 FYNNEI. Losses at the gene ends were 7 bases for V and 5 bases for J; bases not matched to a gene: 12. The length of the CDR3 is 15 residues. CDR3: CASIGGRGRGETQYF. The CDR3 coding sequence is TGTGCCAGCATTGGGGGCAGGGGGCGAGGGGAGACCCAGTACTTC.